This paragraph reports one T cell receptor beta chain. Only one count was recorded for this clone. The target of this receptor is not known. No much larger clone exists at a distance of one base, and base qualities are not known. The QIAGEN blood and tissue kit was used to extract genomic DNA from the sorted cells, and that DNA was then quantified on a NanoDrop 1000. Deep sequencing and quantification of TCR alpha and beta chains were performed on the immunoSEQ platform by multiplex PCR of genomic DNA. In the source study's methods: TCR sequences were annotated using IMGT gene and region definitions. Out-of-frame rearrangements were taken as a proxy for the preselection repertoire and were compared with in-frame clonotypes. The iCHAO1 estimator supplied with the immunoSEQ platform was used to estimate repertoire size. A Gini index, which is based on the Lorenz curve, was applied to in-frame amino acid clonotypes to measure clonal inequality. Shared clonotypes were counted with the intersect function of the R package tcR, and similarity was scored with the Jaccard index. Principal component analysis of V, J and V-J usage frequencies was run with the R prcomp function without normalization. TCRdb provides this immuneACCESS table in a form limited to in-frame rearrangements. Some clones are lacking; in checked studies, under half of them reflect an unresolved V gene, and why the rest are absent is not known. That table furnishes V, J and clone size, whereas the DNA furnished D and trimming. The sample contains about 77,000 clones, approximately 90% of them found a single time. The top ten clonotypes cover roughly 0.15% of the sample.

Fluorescence-activated cell sorting was used to isolate naive CD4 T cells, defined as CD45RO-negative and CD62L-positive, from PBMCs. Roughly 52 ml of fresh peripheral blood was collected from each donor, and PBMCs were isolated by Ficoll density centrifugation. Cells were sorted on a FACSAria III instrument, and every sample had a purity above 90%. This sample is drawn from a study of human versus mouse CDR3 diversity and MHC coevolution (dated by TCRdb to 2016 to 2017). As for the study more broadly: The immunoSEQ assay was reported to detect one in 200,000 T cells and to minimize multiplex PCR amplification bias. Across mouse and human samples, the number of valid reads per sample ranged from about 0.6 x 10^7 to 1.8 x 10^7. Human naive CD4 T cell repertoires were used as a reference for TCR selection on multiple MHC II alleles and were compared with human-TCR-locus transgenic mice carrying single MHC II. The human cohort comprised three healthy volunteer blood donors, one aged 30 to 40, one aged 40 to 50 and one aged 60 to 70 at collection. Study-wide findings and limitations: Because human T cells were selected on 6 or 7 MHC II alleles, repertoire diversity in humans and mice was not considered directly comparable. On average, humans had more CDR3 deletions and insertions than mice, indicating greater exonuclease and TdT activity. The largest TCR beta repertoire according to iCHAO1 estimates belonged to humans, at about 1.6 million clonotypes, a result attributed likely to selection by multiple MHC II molecules. Among all the groups compared, the lowest clonal inequality scores came from most of the three human donors.

The CDR3, from cysteine to phenylalanine, totals 14 residues. Only the CDR3 DNA stays, 42 bases, in frame from base 1. CDR1 ENHRY and CDR2 SYGVKD are derived from the germline V gene. V is reduced by 4 bases and J by 3 bases, leaving a spacing of 13 bases between them. The receptor's source is a person aged 30 to 70 in good health. The chain uses TRBV10-3 and TRBJ2-7; a weak D assignment points to TRBD1 (6 bases agree). The sample consisted of naive CD4+ T cells from blood. This specimen's cell subset or site label, per the study, means: CD45RO-negative CD62L-positive naive CD4 T cells. The DNA is as follows: TGTGCCATCAGTGCGCCGGACAGAAGCTACGAGCAGTACTTC. It translates as CAISAPDRSYEQYF.